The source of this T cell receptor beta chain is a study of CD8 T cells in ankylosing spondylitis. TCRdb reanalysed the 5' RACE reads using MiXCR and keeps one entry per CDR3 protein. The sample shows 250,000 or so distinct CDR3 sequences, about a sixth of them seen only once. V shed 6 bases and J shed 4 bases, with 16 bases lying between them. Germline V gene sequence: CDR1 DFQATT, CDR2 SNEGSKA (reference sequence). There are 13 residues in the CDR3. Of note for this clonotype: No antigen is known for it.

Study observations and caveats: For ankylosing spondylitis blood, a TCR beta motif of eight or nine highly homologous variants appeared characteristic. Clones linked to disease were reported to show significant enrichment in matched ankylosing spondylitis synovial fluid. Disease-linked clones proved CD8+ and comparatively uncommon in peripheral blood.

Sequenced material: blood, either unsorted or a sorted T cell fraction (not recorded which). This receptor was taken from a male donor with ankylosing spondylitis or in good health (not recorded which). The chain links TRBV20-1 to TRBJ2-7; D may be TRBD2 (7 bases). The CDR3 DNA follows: TGCAGTGCAAACCGGAGGGGGGGGTACGAGCAGTACTTC. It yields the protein CSANRRGGYEQYF.